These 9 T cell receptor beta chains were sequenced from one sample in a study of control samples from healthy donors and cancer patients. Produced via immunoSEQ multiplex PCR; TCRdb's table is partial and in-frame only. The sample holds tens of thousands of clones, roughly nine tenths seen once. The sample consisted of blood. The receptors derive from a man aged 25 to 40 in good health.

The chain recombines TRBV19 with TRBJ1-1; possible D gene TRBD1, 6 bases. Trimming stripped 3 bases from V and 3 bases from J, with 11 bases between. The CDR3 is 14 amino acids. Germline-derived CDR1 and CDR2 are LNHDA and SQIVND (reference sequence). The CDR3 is CASSIQGLDTEAFF. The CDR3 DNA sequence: TGTGCCAGTAGTATCCAGGGGCTGGACACTGAAGCTTTCTTT.

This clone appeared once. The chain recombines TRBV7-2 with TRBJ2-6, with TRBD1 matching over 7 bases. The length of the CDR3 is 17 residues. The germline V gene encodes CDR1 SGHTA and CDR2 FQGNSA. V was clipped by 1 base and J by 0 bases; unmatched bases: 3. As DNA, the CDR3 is TGTGCCAGCAGCTTAGAGGGACAGTTCTCTGGGGCCAACGTCCTGACTTTC. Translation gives CASSLEGQFSGANVLTF.

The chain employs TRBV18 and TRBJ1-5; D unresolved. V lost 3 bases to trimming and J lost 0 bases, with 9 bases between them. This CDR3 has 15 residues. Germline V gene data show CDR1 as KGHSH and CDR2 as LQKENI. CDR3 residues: CASSPASNSNQPQHF. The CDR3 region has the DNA TGTGCCAGCTCACCGGCCTCGAATAGCAATCAGCCCCAGCATTTT.

The CDR3 DNA sequence: TGTGCCAGCAGTGTTCGGAACTACGAGCAGTACTTC. This translates into CASSVRNYEQYF. V and J are TRBV12-3 or TRBV12-4 and TRBJ2-7; unclear D gene. The CDR3 is made up of 12 amino acids. Between the trimmed V and J ends, which lost 5 bases and 3 bases, there was a span of 8 bases.

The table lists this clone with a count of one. The CDR3 sequence: CASRTPGQPWGGYTF. The CDR3 coding sequence is TGTGCCAGCAGAACTCCGGGACAACCATGGGGTGGCTACACCTTC. The chain carries TRBV2 and TRBJ1-2; possibly TRBD1 for D (6 bases). CDR3 length: 15 residues. V lost 6 bases and J 7 bases, leaving 21 bases between the germline ends. CDR1 is SNHLY, CDR2 FYNNEI, per germline.

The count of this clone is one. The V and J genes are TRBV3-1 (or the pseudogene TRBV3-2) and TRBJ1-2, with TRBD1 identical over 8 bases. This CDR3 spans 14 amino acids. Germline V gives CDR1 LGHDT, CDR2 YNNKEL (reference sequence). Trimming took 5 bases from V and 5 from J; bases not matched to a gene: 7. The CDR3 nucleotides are TGTGCCAGCAGCACTCGGGACAGGTCGTATGGCTACACCTTC. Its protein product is CASSTRDRSYGYTF.

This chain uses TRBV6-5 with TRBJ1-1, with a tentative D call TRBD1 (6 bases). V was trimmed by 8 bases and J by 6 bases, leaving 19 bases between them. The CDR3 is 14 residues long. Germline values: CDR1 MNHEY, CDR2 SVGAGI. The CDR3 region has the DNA TGTGCCAGCTCTCGTTCGGGGGCTAGAGCTGAAGCTTTCTTT. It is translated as CASSRSGARAEAFF.

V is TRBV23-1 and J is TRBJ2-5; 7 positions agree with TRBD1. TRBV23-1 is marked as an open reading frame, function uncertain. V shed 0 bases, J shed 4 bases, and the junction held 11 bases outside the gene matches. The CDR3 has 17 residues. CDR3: CASSQSRGPPKPETQYF. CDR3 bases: TGCGCCAGCAGTCAATCGAGGGGGCCGCCCAAACCAGAGACCCAGTACTTC.

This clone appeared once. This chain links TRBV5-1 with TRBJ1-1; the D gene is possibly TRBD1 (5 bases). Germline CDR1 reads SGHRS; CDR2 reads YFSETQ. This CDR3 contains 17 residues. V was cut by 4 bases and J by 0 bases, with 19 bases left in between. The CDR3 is CASSLGYRLPLNTEAFF. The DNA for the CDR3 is TGCGCCAGCAGCCTTGGATACAGGCTCCCGCTGAACACTGAAGCTTTCTTT.